This TCR beta chain was sequenced in a study of blood T cell repertoires in COVID-19. CDR1 is KGHSH and CDR2 is LQKENI in the germline V gene. The length of the CDR3 is 15 residues. Trimming cost V 0 bases and J 6 bases; bases outside gene matches: 3. Libraries were prepared by immunoSEQ multiplex PCR; TCRdb keeps only in-frame clonotypes and omits some of them. The sample carries some 180,000 clones, roughly 84% recorded once. Exposed study participants had met a COVID-19 case within 2 weeks before entry. The origin of this receptor is a woman under 40 who had been exposed to COVID-19. The source material was PBMCs or T cells enriched from blood (not recorded which). The gene calls are TRBV18 and TRBJ2-2; 8 nucleotides match TRBD1. CDR3: CASSPPPRGPGELFF. Written as DNA, the CDR3 is TGTGCCAGCTCACCACCGCCCAGGGGGCCCGGGGAGCTGTTTTTT.